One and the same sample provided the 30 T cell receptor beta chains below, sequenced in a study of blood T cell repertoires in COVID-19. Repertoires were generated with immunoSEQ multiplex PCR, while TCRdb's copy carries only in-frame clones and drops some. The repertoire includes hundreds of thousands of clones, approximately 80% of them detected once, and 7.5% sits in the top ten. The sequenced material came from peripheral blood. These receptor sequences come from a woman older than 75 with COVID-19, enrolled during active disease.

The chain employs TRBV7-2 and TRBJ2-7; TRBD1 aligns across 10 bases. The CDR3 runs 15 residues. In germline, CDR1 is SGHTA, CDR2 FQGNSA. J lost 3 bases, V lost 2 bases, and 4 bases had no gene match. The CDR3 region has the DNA TGTGCCAGCAGCTTAACATGGACAGGGGGCTACGAGCAGTACTTC. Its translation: CASSLTWTGGYEQYF.

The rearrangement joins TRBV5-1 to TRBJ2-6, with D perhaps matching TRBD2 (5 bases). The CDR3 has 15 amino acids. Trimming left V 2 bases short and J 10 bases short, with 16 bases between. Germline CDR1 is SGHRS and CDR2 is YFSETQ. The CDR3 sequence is CASSFGRTDSNVLTF. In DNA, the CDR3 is TGCGCCAGCAGCTTTGGGCGGACGGACTCTAACGTCCTGACTTTC. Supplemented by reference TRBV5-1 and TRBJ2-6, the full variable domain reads KAGVTQTPRYLIKTRGQQVTLSCSPISGHRSVSWYQQTPGQGLQFLFEYFSETQRNKGNFPGRFSGRQFSNSRSEMNVSTLELGDSALYLCASSFGRTDSNVLTFGAGSRLTVL.

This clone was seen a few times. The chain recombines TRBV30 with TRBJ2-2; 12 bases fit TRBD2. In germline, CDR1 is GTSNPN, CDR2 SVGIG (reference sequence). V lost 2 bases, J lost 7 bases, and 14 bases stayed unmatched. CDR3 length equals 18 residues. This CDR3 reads CAWSTNGPSGGAIGELFF. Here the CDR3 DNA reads TGTGCCTGGAGTACTAACGGTCCTAGCGGGGGGGCCATCGGGGAGCTGTTTTTT.

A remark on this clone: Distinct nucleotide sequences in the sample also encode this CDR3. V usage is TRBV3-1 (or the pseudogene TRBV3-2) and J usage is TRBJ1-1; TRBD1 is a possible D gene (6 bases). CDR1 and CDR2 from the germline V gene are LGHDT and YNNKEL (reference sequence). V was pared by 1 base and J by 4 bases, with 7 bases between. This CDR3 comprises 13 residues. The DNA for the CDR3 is TGTGCCAGCAGCCAAGGGGGGCGCACTGAAGCTTTCTTT. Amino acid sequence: CASSQGGRTEAFF.

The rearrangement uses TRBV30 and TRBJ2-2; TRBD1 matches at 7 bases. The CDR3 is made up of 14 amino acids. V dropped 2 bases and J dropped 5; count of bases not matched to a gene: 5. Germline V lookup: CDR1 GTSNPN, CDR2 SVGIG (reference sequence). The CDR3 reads CAWSTNRGTGELFF. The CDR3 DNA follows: TGTGCCTGGAGTACCAACAGGGGAACCGGGGAGCTGTTTTTT.

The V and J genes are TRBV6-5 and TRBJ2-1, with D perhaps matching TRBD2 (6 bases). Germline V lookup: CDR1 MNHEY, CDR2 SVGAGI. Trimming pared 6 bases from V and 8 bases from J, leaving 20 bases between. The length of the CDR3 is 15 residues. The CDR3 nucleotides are TGTGCCAGCAGACCCCCCCGGGACTGGAACCATGAGCAGTTCTTC. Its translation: CASRPPRDWNHEQFF.

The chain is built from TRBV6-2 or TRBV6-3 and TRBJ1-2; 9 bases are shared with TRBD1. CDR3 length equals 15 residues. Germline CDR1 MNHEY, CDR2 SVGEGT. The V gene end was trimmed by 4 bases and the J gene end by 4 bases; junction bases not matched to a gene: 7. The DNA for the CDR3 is TGTGCCAGCAGTTCGTGGACAGGGGAGGCCTATGGCTACACCTTC. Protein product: CASSSWTGEAYGYTF.

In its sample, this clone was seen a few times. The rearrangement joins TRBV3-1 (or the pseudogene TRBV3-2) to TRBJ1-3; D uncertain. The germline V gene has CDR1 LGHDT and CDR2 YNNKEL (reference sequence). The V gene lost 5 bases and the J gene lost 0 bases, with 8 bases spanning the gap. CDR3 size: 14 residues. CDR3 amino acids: CASSTSYSGNTIYF. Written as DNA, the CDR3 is TGTGCCAGCAGCACGAGCTACTCTGGAAACACCATATATTTT.

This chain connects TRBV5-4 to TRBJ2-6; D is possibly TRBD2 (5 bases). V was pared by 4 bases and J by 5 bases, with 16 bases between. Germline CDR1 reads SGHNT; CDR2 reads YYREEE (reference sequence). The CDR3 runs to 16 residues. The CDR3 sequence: CASSPDSSARANVLTF. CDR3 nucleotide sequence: TGTGCCAGCAGCCCGGACTCTTCTGCTAGGGCCAACGTCCTGACTTTC.

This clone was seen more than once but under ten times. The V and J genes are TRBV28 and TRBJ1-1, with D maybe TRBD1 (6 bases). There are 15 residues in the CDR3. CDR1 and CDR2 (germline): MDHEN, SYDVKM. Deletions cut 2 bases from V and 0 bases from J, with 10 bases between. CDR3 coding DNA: TGTGCCAGCAGTTTACCACAGGGTATGAACACTGAAGCTTTCTTT. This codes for CASSLPQGMNTEAFF.

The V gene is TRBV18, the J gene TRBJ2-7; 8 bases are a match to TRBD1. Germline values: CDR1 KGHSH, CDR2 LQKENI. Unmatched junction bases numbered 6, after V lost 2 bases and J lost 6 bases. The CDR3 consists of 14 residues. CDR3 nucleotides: TGTGCCAGCTCACCAGGGCAGGGGGCGTTCGAGCAGTACTTC. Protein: CASSPGQGAFEQYF. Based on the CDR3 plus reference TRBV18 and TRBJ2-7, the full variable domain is NAGVMQNPRHLVRRRGQEARLRCSPMKGHSHVYWYRQLPEEGLKFMVYLQKENIIDESGMPKERFSAEFPKEGPSILRIQQVVRGDSAAYFCASSPGQGAFEQYFGPGTRLTVT.

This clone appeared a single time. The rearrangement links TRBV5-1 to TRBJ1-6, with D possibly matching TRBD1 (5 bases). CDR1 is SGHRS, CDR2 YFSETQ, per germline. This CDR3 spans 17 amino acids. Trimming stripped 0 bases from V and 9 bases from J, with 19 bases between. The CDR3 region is CASSLAVGGVSGSPLHF. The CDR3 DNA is TGCGCCAGCAGCTTGGCTGTAGGAGGGGTATCTGGTTCACCCCTCCACTTT.

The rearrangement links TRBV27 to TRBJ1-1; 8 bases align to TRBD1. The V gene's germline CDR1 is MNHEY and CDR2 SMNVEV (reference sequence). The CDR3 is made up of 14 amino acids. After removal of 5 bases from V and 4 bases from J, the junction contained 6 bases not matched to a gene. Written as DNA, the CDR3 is TGTGCCAGCAGTCCAGGGGGCTATATCACTGAAGCTTTCTTT. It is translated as CASSPGGYITEAFF.

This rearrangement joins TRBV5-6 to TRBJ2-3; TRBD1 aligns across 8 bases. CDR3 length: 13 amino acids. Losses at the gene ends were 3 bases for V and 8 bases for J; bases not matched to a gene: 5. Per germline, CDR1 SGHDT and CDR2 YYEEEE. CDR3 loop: CASSSTGAGTQYF. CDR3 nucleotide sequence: TGTGCCAGCAGCTCGACAGGGGCAGGTACGCAGTATTTT.

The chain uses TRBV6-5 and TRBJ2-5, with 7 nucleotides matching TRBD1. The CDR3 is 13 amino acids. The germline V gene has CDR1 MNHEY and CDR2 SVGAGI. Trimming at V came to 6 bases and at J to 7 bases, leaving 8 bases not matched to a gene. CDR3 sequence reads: CASRTTGAGTQYF. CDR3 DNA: TGTGCCAGCAGGACCACAGGGGCCGGGACCCAGTACTTC.

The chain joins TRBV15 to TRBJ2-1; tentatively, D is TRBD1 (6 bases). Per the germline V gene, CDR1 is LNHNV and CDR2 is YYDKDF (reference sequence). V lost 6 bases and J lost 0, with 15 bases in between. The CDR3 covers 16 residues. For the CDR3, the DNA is TGTGCCACCAGAGCCCAAACAGGGAGCTCCTACAATGAGCAGTTCTTC. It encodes CATRAQTGSSYNEQFF.

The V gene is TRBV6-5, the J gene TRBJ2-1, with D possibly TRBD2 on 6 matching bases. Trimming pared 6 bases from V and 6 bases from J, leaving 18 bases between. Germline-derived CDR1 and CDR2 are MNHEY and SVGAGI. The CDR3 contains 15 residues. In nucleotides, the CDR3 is TGTGCCAGCAGGGCCGGGAGTGCTGGGTCCAATGAGCAGTTCTTC. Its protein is CASRAGSAGSNEQFF.

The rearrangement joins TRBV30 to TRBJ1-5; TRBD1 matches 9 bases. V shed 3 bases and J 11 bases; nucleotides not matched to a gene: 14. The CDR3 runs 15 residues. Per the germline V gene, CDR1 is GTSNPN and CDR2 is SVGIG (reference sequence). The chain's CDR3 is CAWSLRTGARVAQHF. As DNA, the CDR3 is TGTGCCTGGAGCCTTAGGACAGGGGCAAGGGTAGCCCAGCATTTT.

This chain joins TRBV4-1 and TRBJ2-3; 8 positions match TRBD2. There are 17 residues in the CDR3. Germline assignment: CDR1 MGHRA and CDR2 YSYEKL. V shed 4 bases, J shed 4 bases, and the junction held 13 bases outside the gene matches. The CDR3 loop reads CASSPLLSGTRPDTQYF. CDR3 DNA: TGCGCCAGCAGCCCCCTCCTTAGCGGGACCCGCCCAGATACGCAGTATTTT.

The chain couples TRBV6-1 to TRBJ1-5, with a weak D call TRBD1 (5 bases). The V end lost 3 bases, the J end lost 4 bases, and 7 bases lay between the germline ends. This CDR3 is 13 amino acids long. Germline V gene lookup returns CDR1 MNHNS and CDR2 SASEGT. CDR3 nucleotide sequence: TGTGCCAGCAGTGAGTCAGGGAATCAGCCCCAGCATTTT. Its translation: CASSESGNQPQHF.

In nucleotides, the CDR3 is TGTGCCAGCAGCTTAGTCGACAGTTCTTATTCACCCCTCCACTTT. The encoded protein is CASSLVDSSYSPLHF. The rearrangement links TRBV7-9 to TRBJ1-6; a possible D gene is TRBD1 (5 bases). V was cut by 1 base and J by 8 bases, with 12 bases left in between. The CDR3 has 15 amino acids. CDR1 and CDR2 (germline): SEHNR, FQNEAQ (reference sequence).

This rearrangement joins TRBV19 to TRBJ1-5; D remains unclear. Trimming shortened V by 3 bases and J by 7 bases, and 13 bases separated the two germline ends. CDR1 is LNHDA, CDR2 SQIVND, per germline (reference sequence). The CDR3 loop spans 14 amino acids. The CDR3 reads CASSIDGSGQPQHF. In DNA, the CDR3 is TGTGCCAGTAGTATCGATGGGTCGGGGCAGCCCCAGCATTTT.

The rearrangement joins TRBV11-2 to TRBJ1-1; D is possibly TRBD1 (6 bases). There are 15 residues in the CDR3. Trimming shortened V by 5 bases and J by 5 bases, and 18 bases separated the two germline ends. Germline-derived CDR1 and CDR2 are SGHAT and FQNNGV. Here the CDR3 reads CASSRPRQGRTEAFF. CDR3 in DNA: TGTGCCAGCAGCCGCCCACGCCAGGGGCGGACTGAAGCTTTCTTT.

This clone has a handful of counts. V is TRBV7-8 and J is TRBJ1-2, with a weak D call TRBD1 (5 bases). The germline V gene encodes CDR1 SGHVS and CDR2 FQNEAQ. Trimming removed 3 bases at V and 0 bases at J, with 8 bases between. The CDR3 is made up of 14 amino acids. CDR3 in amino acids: CASSLGGSNYGYTF. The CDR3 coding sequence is TGTGCCAGCAGCTTGGGGGGGTCTAACTATGGCTACACCTTC.

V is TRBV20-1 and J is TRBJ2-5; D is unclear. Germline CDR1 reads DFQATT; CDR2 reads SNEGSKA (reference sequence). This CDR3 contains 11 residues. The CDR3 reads CTLPSPETQYF. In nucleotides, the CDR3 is TGCACCCTTCCCTCCCCGGAGACCCAGTACTTC.

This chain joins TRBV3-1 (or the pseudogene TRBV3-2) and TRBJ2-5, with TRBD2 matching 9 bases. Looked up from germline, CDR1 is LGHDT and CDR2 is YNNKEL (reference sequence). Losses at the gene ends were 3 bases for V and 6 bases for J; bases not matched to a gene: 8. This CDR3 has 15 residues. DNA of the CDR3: TGTGCCAGCAGCCAGGTAGCGGGAGTTGGAAAGACCCAGTACTTC. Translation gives CASSQVAGVGKTQYF.

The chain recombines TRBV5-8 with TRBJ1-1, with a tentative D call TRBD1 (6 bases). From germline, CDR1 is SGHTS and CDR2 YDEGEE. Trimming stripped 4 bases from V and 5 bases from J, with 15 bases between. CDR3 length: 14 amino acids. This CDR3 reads CASSRGAYTTEAFF. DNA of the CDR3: TGTGCCAGCAGCCGGGGGGCATATACGACTGAAGCTTTCTTT.

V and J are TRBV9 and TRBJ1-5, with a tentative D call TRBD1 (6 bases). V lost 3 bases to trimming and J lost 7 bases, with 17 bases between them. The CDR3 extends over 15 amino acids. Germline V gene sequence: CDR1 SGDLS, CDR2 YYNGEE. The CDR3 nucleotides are TGTGCCAGCAGCGGACGACAGGACTTCTCGCAGCCCCAGCATTTT. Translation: CASSGRQDFSQPQHF.

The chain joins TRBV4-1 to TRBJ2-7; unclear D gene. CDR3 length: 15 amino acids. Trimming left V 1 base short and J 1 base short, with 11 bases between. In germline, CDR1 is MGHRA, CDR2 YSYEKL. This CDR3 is CASSQAQFSSYEQYF. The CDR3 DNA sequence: TGCGCCAGCAGCCAAGCACAGTTTTCATCCTACGAGCAGTACTTC.

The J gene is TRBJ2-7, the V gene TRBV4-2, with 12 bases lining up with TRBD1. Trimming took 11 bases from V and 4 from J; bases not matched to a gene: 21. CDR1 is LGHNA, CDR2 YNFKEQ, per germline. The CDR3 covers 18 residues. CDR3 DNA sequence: TGTGCCTCCCGGGCCGGGACAGGGGGCGCGTTAGGCGGGTACGAGCAGTACTTC. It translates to CASRAGTGGALGGYEQYF.